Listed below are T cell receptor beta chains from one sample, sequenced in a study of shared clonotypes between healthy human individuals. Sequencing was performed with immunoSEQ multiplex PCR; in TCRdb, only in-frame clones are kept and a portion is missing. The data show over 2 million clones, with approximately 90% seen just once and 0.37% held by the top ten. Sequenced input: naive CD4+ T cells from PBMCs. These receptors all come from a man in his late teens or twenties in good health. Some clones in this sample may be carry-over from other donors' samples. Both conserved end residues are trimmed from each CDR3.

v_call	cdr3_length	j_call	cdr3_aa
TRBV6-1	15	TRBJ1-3	ASSVPQGLVSGNTIY
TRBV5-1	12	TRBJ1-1	ASSLWDGSTEAF
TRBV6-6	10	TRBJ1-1	ASSYQEGEAF
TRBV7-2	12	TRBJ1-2	ASSVQGAGYGYT
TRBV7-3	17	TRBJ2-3	ASSPRGGGRGLSTDTQY
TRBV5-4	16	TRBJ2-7	ASSGRTSGRDGTYEQY
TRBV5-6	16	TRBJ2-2	ASSRLWGAVSNTGELF
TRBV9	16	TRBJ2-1	ASSGGGVASGPYNEQF
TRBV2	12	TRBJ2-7	ASSELAAVGEQY
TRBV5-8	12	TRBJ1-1	ASRFQGAAVEAF
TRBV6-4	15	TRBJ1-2	ASSDTGTGGALYGYT
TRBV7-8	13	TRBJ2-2	ASSLRGPNTGELF
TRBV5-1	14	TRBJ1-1	ASSPGITVISAEAF
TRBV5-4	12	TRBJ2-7	ASSSGTGEGEQY
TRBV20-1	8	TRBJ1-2	SAGGGGYT
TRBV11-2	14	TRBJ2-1	ASSLGVLLSYNEQF
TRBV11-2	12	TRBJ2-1	ASSLIGRPHEQF
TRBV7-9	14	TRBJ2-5	ASSLAPAGAPGTQY
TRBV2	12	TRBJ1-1	ASSPLGESTEAF
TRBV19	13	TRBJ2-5	ANSIRSGRVETQY
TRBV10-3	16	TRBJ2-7	AISNGPIQSLSSYEQY
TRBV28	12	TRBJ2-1	ASSPGTHYNEQF
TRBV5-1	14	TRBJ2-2	ASSLVGGDDTGELF
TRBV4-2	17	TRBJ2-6	ASSRNLGQGISGANVLT
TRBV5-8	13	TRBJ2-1	AESAGAPSYNEQF
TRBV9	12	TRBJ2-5	ASSVGGAMETQY
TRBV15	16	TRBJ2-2	ATSREFGRDRYTGELF
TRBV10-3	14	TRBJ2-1	AISVTREGSVNEQF
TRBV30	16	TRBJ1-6	AWSPWQEERFYNSPLH
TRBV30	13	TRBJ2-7	AWSVPGRALYEQY
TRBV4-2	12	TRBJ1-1	ASSQDGGWTEAF
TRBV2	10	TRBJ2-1	ASSADYNEQF
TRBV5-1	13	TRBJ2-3	ASSLEGGVADTQY
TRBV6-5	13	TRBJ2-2	ASSYSMGGTGELF
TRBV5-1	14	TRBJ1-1	ASSLAGTSVNTEAF
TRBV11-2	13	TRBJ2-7	ASSFRDQRTGEQY
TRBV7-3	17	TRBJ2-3	ASSLLRLGTSEASDTQY
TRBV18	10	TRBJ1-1	ASSAGNTEAF
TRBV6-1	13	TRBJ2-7	ASSEALGAAGEQY
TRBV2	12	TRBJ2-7	ASREIGANYEQY
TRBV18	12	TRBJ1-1	ASSPALLNTEAF
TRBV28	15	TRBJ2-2	ASSPGTSGPNTGELF